This note documents a single T cell receptor (beta chain) sequence. The antigen remains undetermined. The sample belongs to a study of human T cells and chemical hapten exposure. One entry per CDR3 protein results from TCRdb running MiXCR on the RACE reads. Found here are 300,000 to 450,000 distinct CDR3 sequences, 4.8% of them singletons; the top ten hold approximately 2.5%. The time point was: patch test 1, 2 weeks after DPC sensitization. Treatment noted: therapeutic diphenylcyclopropenone sensitization with weekly scalp DPC. Findings and caveats of the study: TCRs whose frequency exceeded 1 in 1000 remained the same following DPC sensitization. Expanded TCRs formed significantly more large CDR3 similarity clusters than controls.

This CDR3 has 16 residues. Trimming pared 2 bases from V and 0 bases from J, leaving 11 bases between. Germline loops: CDR1 SEHNR, CDR2 FQNEAQ (reference sequence). The source is a woman aged 50 to 60 with alopecia areata. Some clones in this sample may be carry-over from other donors' samples. The chain combines TRBV7-9 with TRBJ2-1; no definite D call. Sequencing was performed on whole blood, taken in connection with sensitization to the hapten diphenylcyclopropenone (DPC). The CDR3 spells CASSLMSLSSYNEQFF. The CDR3 DNA sequence: TGTGCCAGCAGCTTAATGTCCTTGAGCTCCTACAATGAGCAGTTCTTC.